The entry below gives a single T cell receptor (beta chain) sequence along with its context. The CDR3 runs 16 residues. With 1 base removed from V and 2 bases from J, the gap between germline ends came to 11 bases. Germline V gives CDR1 MGHDK, CDR2 SYGVNS. The data belong to a study of control samples from healthy donors and cancer patients. Sequencing was performed with immunoSEQ multiplex PCR; in TCRdb, only in-frame clones are kept and a portion is missing. Of 150,000 to 200,000 clones in the sample, almost 90% are singletons; the top ten hold approximately 1.6%. The sequence came from a man aged 18 to 30 in good health. Material for sequencing was blood. This chain links TRBV25-1 with TRBJ1-4, with D unclear. This CDR3 is CASSEFWATTNEKLFF. Written as DNA, the CDR3 is TGTGCCAGCAGTGAATTCTGGGCGACCACTAATGAAAAACTGTTTTTT.